The 4 T cell receptor beta chains in this list originate from one sample, sequenced in a study of cytomegalovirus exposure and HLA in healthy donors. Both 60 Vbeta primers and 13 Jbeta primers went into the PCR. Here immunoSEQ multiplex PCR was the method, and the copy in TCRdb shows in-frame clones only, minus some. The data hold approximately 270,000 clones, with about four fifths observed a single time. Sequencing was carried out using PBMCs. The receptors derive from a girl aged 2-9 years in good health and CMV-seronegative.

A word on this clone: The junction departs from germline at one end; a sequencing error may be responsible. This sequence joins TRBV7-9 and TRBJ2-3, with 9 bases identical to TRBD2. The CDR3 is 15 residues long. The germline CDR1 and CDR2 sequences are SEHNR and FQNEAQ (reference sequence). In nucleotides, the CDR3 is TGTTCCAGCAGCCTCATCGCGGGGGGGCCAGATACGCAGTATTTT. Residues: CSSSLIAGGPDTQYF.

Only a few counts were recorded for this clone. The same CDR3 is also encoded by other DNA sequences in this sample. J is TRBJ2-1 and V is TRBV11-2; D may be TRBD2 (5 bases). This CDR3 comprises 14 residues. From germline, CDR1 is SGHAT and CDR2 FQNNGV. V was clipped by 1 base and J by 4 bases, with 8 bases between them. CDR3 sequence: CASSLALAYNEQFF. Here the CDR3 DNA reads TGTGCCAGCAGCTTAGCTCTAGCATACAATGAGCAGTTCTTC.

The chain couples TRBV5-1 to TRBJ2-5; maybe TRBD2 (7 bases). The V gene's germline CDR1 is SGHRS and CDR2 YFSETQ. The CDR3 extends over 14 amino acids. Trimming took off 6 bases at V and 4 bases at J, with 16 bases between the two ends. CDR3 residues: CASKGGGAAETQYF. CDR3 DNA: TGCGCCAGCAAAGGCGGGGGCGCCGCAGAGACCCAGTACTTC.

This chain uses TRBV27 with TRBJ2-3, with a possible D match to TRBD1 (5 bases). The CDR3 runs 16 residues. From germline, CDR1 is MNHEY and CDR2 SMNVEV (reference sequence). V lost 5 bases and J 4 bases, leaving 19 bases between the germline ends. The CDR3 region is CASSREGQGMADTQYF. CDR3 DNA: TGTGCCAGCAGTCGCGAAGGGCAGGGAATGGCAGATACGCAGTATTTT.